This T cell receptor beta chain was captured in a study of cytomegalovirus exposure and HLA in healthy donors. Findings of the study overall: The study flagged roughly 160 TCR beta chains as cytomegalovirus-associated.

Clones were read by immunoSEQ multiplex PCR, and TCRdb kept only the in-frame ones, dropping some. The data show 260,000 or so clones, with 90% seen just once and approximately 3% held by the top ten. Details on this clone: Its antigen is unidentified.

The CDR3 totals 14 residues. Losses at the gene ends were 4 bases for V and 5 bases for J; bases not matched to a gene: 8. CDR1 and CDR2 (germline): SQVTM, ANQGSEA. This sequence was found in a woman between 25 and 40 years old in good health and CMV-seronegative. The chain recombines TRBV29-1 with TRBJ2-5; 9 bases align to TRBD2. Sequencing input: PBMCs. This CDR3 reads CSVGGSGSKETQYF. In DNA form, the CDR3 reads TGCAGCGTTGGTGGTAGCGGGAGTAAGGAGACCCAGTACTTC.